These 15 T cell receptor beta chains came from one sample sequenced in a study of beta chain features in type 1 diabetes. The investigators reverse transcribed all of the isolated RNA, so they sequenced expressed TCRB transcripts. The assay was immunoSEQ multiplex PCR, and TCRdb's table has in-frame clones only and misses some. The sample yields hundreds of thousands of clones, more than 12% seen once. Study-wide points: In all four CD4+ subsets, TCRB CDR3 length was significantly, moderately reduced in type 1 diabetes.

For these receptors, no antigen is known. Sequencing used naive CD4+ T cells from blood. Receptors were obtained from a young man with type 1 diabetes.

The genes are TRBV9 and TRBJ2-3, with 7 bases fitting TRBD1. Germline loops: CDR1 SGDLS, CDR2 YYNGEE. The CDR3 is made up of 19 amino acids. The J segment lost 3 bases and the V segment lost 3 bases, leaving 19 bases of the junction unmatched. For the CDR3, the DNA is TGTGCCAGCAGCGCAACGGGACAGCCCAGTATCCGAGGTACAGATACGCAGTATTTT. Translated: CASSATGQPSIRGTDTQYF.

This clone showed up just a few times. This chain uses TRBV19 with TRBJ2-5; D possibly matches TRBD1 or TRBD2 (5 bases each). Germline CDR1 reads LNHDA; CDR2 reads SQIVND (reference sequence). This CDR3 comprises 14 residues. V gave up 3 bases and J gave up 2 bases, with 10 bases separating them. The CDR3 sequence: CASSMGPTQETQYF. CDR3 in DNA: TGTGCCAGTAGTATGGGACCGACTCAAGAGACCCAGTACTTC.

The chain recombines TRBV6-5 with TRBJ2-2, with 10 bases lining up with TRBD1. In germline, CDR1 is MNHEY, CDR2 SVGAGI. The CDR3 covers 15 residues. Losses at the gene ends were 2 bases for V and 3 bases for J; bases not matched to a gene: 0. The CDR3 bases are TGTGCCAGCAGTTACGGGACAGGGGACACCGGGGAGCTGTTTTTT. It yields the protein CASSYGTGDTGELFF.

This clone was counted only a few times. The chain uses TRBV18 and TRBJ2-1; D is perhaps TRBD2 (6 bases). CDR1 and CDR2 (germline): KGHSH, LQKENI. The CDR3 loop spans 13 amino acids. The ends were cut back, 3 bases at V and 8 bases at J, with 11 bases in the middle. CDR3 loop: CASSPSREDEQFF. The CDR3 nucleotides are TGTGCCAGCTCACCTAGTAGGGAGGATGAGCAGTTCTTC.

This clone was recorded a few times. J is TRBJ1-5 and V is TRBV7-2; 9 positions agree with TRBD1. V shed 5 bases, J shed 4 bases, and the junction held 9 bases outside the gene matches. CDR1 is SGHTA, CDR2 FQGNSA, per germline. CDR3 length: 16 residues. CDR3 in amino acids: CASSTGQGLWNQPQHF. The CDR3 coding sequence is TGTGCCAGCAGCACTGGACAGGGGTTATGGAATCAGCCCCAGCATTTT.

The V call is TRBV18, the J call TRBJ2-2, with D possibly TRBD1 on 5 matching bases. CDR1 is KGHSH and CDR2 is LQKENI in the germline V gene. Trimming removed 1 base at V and 0 bases at J, with 9 bases between. The CDR3 totals 16 residues. For the CDR3, the DNA is TGTGCCAGCTCACCACAAGGCAGGGCGAACACCGGGGAGCTGTTTTTT. This translates into CASSPQGRANTGELFF.

This clone has only a few counts. The identical CDR3 is also encoded by other nucleotide sequences in the sample. The rearrangement links TRBV5-1 to TRBJ1-1; D is undetermined. CDR1 and CDR2 (germline): SGHRS, YFSETQ. V was cut by 2 bases and J by 0 bases, with 5 bases left in between. CDR3 length equals 13 residues. CDR3 DNA sequence: TGCGCCAGCAGCTTAACGGTGAACACTGAAGCTTTCTTT. Residues: CASSLTVNTEAFF.

This clone was counted a few times. The chain couples TRBV7-6 to TRBJ2-2; 7 bases map to TRBD2. V was pared by 1 base and J by 7 bases, with 15 bases of the junction left unmatched. Looked up from germline, CDR1 is SGHVS and CDR2 is FNYEAQ. The length of the CDR3 is 18 residues. The CDR3 DNA sequence: TGTGCCAGCAGCTTAGAGTTTTATCGCAGGGACTATGGCGGGGAGCTGTTTTTT. Residues: CASSLEFYRRDYGGELFF.

The chain joins TRBV4-3 to TRBJ2-1; tentatively, D is TRBD1 or TRBD2 (6 bases each). CDR1 is LGHNA and CDR2 is YSLEER in the germline V gene. This CDR3 contains 16 residues. Trimming left V 2 bases short and J 7 bases short, with 18 bases between. The CDR3 bases are TGCGCCAGCAGCCAACATCCGGGGGCTCCGAGAAATGAGCAGTTCTTC. This translates into CASSQHPGAPRNEQFF.

The V and J genes are TRBV29-1 and TRBJ1-5, with D perhaps TRBD1 (5 bases). The V and J ends lost 4 bases and 0 bases respectively, with 10 bases between them. Per germline, CDR1 SQVTM and CDR2 ANQGSEA. The CDR3 sequence is 14 residues long. This CDR3 reads CSVAQGYSNQPQHF. DNA for the CDR3: TGCAGCGTTGCGCAGGGCTATAGCAATCAGCCCCAGCATTTT.

This clone has more than one count but fewer than ten. The V call is TRBV29-1, the J call TRBJ2-1, with 7 nucleotides matching TRBD2. The length of the CDR3 is 11 residues. Germline-derived CDR1 and CDR2 are SQVTM and ANQGSEA. With 7 bases clipped from V and 9 bases from J, the junction kept 6 bases outside the gene matches. CDR3: CSGGGVVEQFF. In DNA, the CDR3 is TGCAGCGGTGGGGGGGTGGTTGAGCAGTTCTTC.

The V and J genes are TRBV9 and TRBJ2-3, with TRBD2 identical over 14 bases. Trimming took 0 bases from V and 7 from J; bases not matched to a gene: 10. CDR1 is SGDLS, CDR2 YYNGEE, per germline. The CDR3 has 18 residues. The CDR3 DNA follows: TGTGCCAGCAGCGTAGGGGGGACTAGCGGGAGCCTAGCGTATACGCAGTATTTT. Protein product: CASSVGGTSGSLAYTQYF.

This clone turned up a few times. The chain employs TRBV30 and TRBJ2-2; either TRBD1 or TRBD2 may fit D (5 bases each). CDR3 length: 14 amino acids. The germline V and J ends were trimmed by 5 bases and 4 bases, with 14 bases remaining between them. The germline V gene has CDR1 GTSNPN and CDR2 SVGIG (reference sequence). DNA of the CDR3: TGTGCCTGGGTCCGTGGGACGAGCACCGGGGAGCTGTTTTTT. Translating gives CAWVRGTSTGELFF.

The gene calls are TRBV19 and TRBJ1-2; D is uncertain. Deletions cut 5 bases from V and 2 bases from J, with 6 bases between. Germline CDR1 LNHDA, CDR2 SQIVND (reference sequence). The CDR3 has 12 residues. The CDR3 here is CASSSTNYGYTF. The CDR3 DNA is TGTGCCAGTAGTTCTACCAACTATGGCTACACCTTC. The whole variable domain, filled in from reference TRBV19 and TRBJ1-2, reads DGGITQSPKYLFRKEGQNVTLSCEQNLNHDAMYWYRQDPGQGLRLIYYSQIVNDFQKGDIAEGYSVSREKKESFPLTVTSAQKNPTAFYLCASSSTNYGYTFGSGTRLTVV.

The chain couples TRBV7-2 to TRBJ2-1; D possibly corresponds to TRBD2 (6 bases). The V and J ends lost 7 bases and 8 bases respectively, with 18 bases between them. The germline V gene has CDR1 SGHTA and CDR2 FQGNSA. This CDR3 is built from 14 residues. In DNA, the CDR3 is TGTGCCAGCAAACGGGCGGGGAGTCGCGATGAGCAGTTCTTC. Its translation is CASKRAGSRDEQFF.